The 26 T cell receptor beta chains below all came from one sample that was sequenced in a study of CD8 T cells in Susac syndrome. Random hexamers served to reverse transcribe about 0.5 to 1 ug RNA. Using its own MiXCR run on the immunoSEQ multiplex PCR reads, TCRdb lists one record per CDR3 protein. The table records around 130,000 distinct CDR3 sequences, about 90% of them present only once. The sequenced sample was CD8+ T cells from PBMCs. These receptors were obtained from a human donor with multiple sclerosis.

The genes are TRBV28 and TRBJ2-7; D is perhaps TRBD2 (6 bases). The V gene's germline CDR1 is MDHEN and CDR2 SYDVKM. Trimming took 1 base from V and 3 from J, leaving 16 bases between them. This CDR3 has 16 amino acids. In DNA form, the CDR3 reads TGTGCCAGCAGTTTATTGGACGGGGATAGCGGCTACGAGCAGTACTTC. As protein: CASSLLDGDSGYEQYF. The whole variable domain, filled in from reference TRBV28 and TRBJ2-7, reads DVKVTQSSRYLVKRTGEKVFLECVQDMDHENMFWYRQDPGLGLRLIYFSYDVKMKEKGDIPEGYSVSREKKERFSLILESASTNQTSMYLCASSLLDGDSGYEQYFGPGTRLTVT.

The gene calls are TRBV24-1 and TRBJ1-2; D gene uncertain. The CDR3 contains 18 residues. V lost 4 bases and J lost 2, with 22 bases in between. Germline V gene sequence: CDR1 KGHDR, CDR2 SFDVKD. CDR3 sequence (DNA): TGTGCCACCAGTGACCAATTAGACCCGCGCAGACGAAACTATGGCTACACCTTC. This codes for CATSDQLDPRRRNYGYTF.

This chain links TRBV7-6 with TRBJ2-1; D is uncertain. Germline CDR1 reads SGHVS; CDR2 reads FNYEAQ. There are 13 residues in the CDR3. Trimming left V 5 bases short and J 3 bases short, with 8 bases between. The CDR3 nucleotides are TGTGCCAGCAGCGGAAGCGACTACAATGAGCAGTTCTTC. Translated, it gives CASSGSDYNEQFF.

This chain connects TRBV6-5 to TRBJ2-1; 7 positions match TRBD2. V was clipped by 8 bases and J by 1 base; unmatched bases: 5. This CDR3 spans 14 amino acids. In germline, CDR1 is MNHEY, CDR2 SVGAGI. Here the CDR3 reads CASSLGGSYNEQFF. The CDR3 DNA follows: TGTGCCAGCTCCCTGGGGGGGTCCTACAATGAGCAGTTCTTC.

This clonotype has a handful of counts. The chain is built from TRBV7-2 and TRBJ2-3, with 12 bases aligning to TRBD2. The germline CDR1 and CDR2 sequences are SGHTA and FQGNSA. Trimming at V came to 5 bases and at J to 0 bases, leaving 3 bases not matched to a gene. This CDR3 has 16 amino acids. The CDR3 reads CASSGGTSGSTDTQYF. DNA of the CDR3: TGTGCCAGCAGCGGCGGGACTAGCGGGAGCACAGATACGCAGTATTTT.

This sequence joins TRBV29-1 and TRBJ2-7; D might be TRBD2 (5 bases). The CDR3 is 12 residues long. Trimming stripped 7 bases from V and 2 bases from J, with 12 bases between. Germline CDR1 SQVTM, CDR2 ANQGSEA. As DNA, the CDR3 is TGCAGCGCCCTTAGCGAAGCCTACGAGCAGTACTTC. Translation gives CSALSEAYEQYF.

This clonotype was seen just once. V is TRBV30 and J is TRBJ1-1; D ambiguous. Looked up from germline, CDR1 is GTSNPN and CDR2 is SVGIG (reference sequence). Between the trimmed V and J ends, which lost 4 bases and 6 bases, there was a span of 15 bases. CDR3 length equals 13 residues. The CDR3 here is CAWNYAPHPEAFF. CDR3 nucleotide sequence: TGTGCCTGGAACTACGCCCCGCACCCTGAAGCTTTCTTT.

The chain joins TRBV20-1 to TRBJ2-7; D not resolved. The germline V gene encodes CDR1 DFQATT and CDR2 SNEGSKA (reference sequence). V was shortened by 6 bases and J by 0 bases, with 12 bases between the two germline ends. The CDR3 has 13 amino acids. CDR3 in amino acids: CSAPFPNSYEQYF. The CDR3, as DNA: TGCAGTGCCCCGTTTCCGAACTCCTACGAGCAGTACTTC.

The chain links TRBV20-1 to TRBJ2-3; tentatively, D is TRBD1 or TRBD2 (5 bases each). Germline V gene data show CDR1 as DFQATT and CDR2 as SNEGSKA (reference sequence). V was cut by 4 bases and J by 8 bases, with 16 bases left in between. This CDR3 has 13 residues. The CDR3 DNA sequence: TGCAGTGCTAATTGGCAGGGTGGGGGTACGCAGTATTTT. This sequence encodes CSANWQGGGTQYF.

V is TRBV9 and J is TRBJ1-6; the D is unclear. Trimming pared 1 base from V and 10 bases from J, leaving 9 bases between. The CDR3 is made up of 13 amino acids. CDR1 is SGDLS and CDR2 is YYNGEE in the germline V gene. The CDR3 sequence is CASSVMWGSPLHF. CDR3 bases: TGTGCCAGCAGCGTAATGTGGGGATCACCCCTCCACTTT.

The V gene is TRBV28, the J gene TRBJ2-6; the match to TRBD2 covers 13 bases. CDR3 length: 19 amino acids. Trimming cost V 6 bases and J 2 bases; bases outside gene matches: 10. CDR1 and CDR2 from the germline V gene are MDHEN and SYDVKM. The CDR3 coding sequence is TGTGCCAGCAGCCGCACCGGGACTAGCGGGGAACCTGGGGCCAACGTCCTGACTTTC. It specifies CASSRTGTSGEPGANVLTF. Filled out from reference TRBV28 and TRBJ2-6, the complete variable domain reads DVKVTQSSRYLVKRTGEKVFLECVQDMDHENMFWYRQDPGLGLRLIYFSYDVKMKEKGDIPEGYSVSREKKERFSLILESASTNQTSMYLCASSRTGTSGEPGANVLTFGAGSRLTVL.

The V call is TRBV7-6, the J call TRBJ2-1; D assignment may be TRBD1 or TRBD2 (5 bases each). The CDR3 is made up of 13 amino acids. Germline V gene lookup returns CDR1 SGHVS and CDR2 FNYEAQ. V was shortened by 5 bases and J by 1 base, with 6 bases between the two germline ends. The CDR3 nucleotides are TGTGCCAGCAGCGAGGGGTCCTACAATGAGCAGTTCTTC. Residues: CASSEGSYNEQFF.

This rearrangement joins TRBV20-1 to TRBJ2-7, with 7 bases lining up with TRBD1. Germline V gene data show CDR1 as DFQATT and CDR2 as SNEGSKA (reference sequence). The CDR3 extends over 15 amino acids. V lost 0 bases, J lost 4 bases, and 9 bases stayed unmatched. The DNA of the CDR3 is TGCAGTGCTAGAGATCCAGGGGGAGCCGGTTACGAGCAGTACTTC. Residues: CSARDPGGAGYEQYF.

The V call is TRBV5-6, the J call TRBJ2-7, with D perhaps TRBD1 (6 bases). The CDR3 covers 14 residues. Germline V gene sequence: CDR1 SGHDT, CDR2 YYEEEE. V lost 3 bases and J 1 base, leaving 11 bases between the germline ends. The CDR3 loop is CASSYWTVSYEQYF. In nucleotides, the CDR3 is TGTGCCAGCAGCTATTGGACAGTTTCCTACGAGCAGTACTTC.

The rearrangement joins TRBV29-1 to TRBJ1-1; no clear D. Trimming took 1 base from V and 10 from J, leaving 19 bases between them. CDR3 length equals 14 residues. In germline, CDR1 is SQVTM, CDR2 ANQGSEA. The CDR3 DNA sequence: TGCAGCGTTGAAGGGCATCCCGATCCTGACGGAGCTTTCTTT. As protein: CSVEGHPDPDGAFF. The full variable domain, its missing parts supplied by reference TRBV29-1 and TRBJ1-1, is SAVISQKPSRDICQRGTSLTIQCQVDSQVTMMFWYRQQPGQSLTLIATANQGSEATYESGFVIDKFPISRPNLTFSTLTVSNMSPEDSSIYLCSVEGHPDPDGAFFGQGTRLTVV.

This rearrangement joins TRBV20-1 to TRBJ2-7; no firm D call. Germline CDR1 reads DFQATT; CDR2 reads SNEGSKA (reference sequence). The V and J ends lost 0 bases and 6 bases respectively, with 9 bases between them. CDR3 length equals 12 residues. The CDR3 DNA follows: TGCAGTGCTAGAGATCGATTGAGCGAGCAGTACTTC. This translates into CSARDRLSEQYF.

This rearrangement joins TRBV14 to TRBJ2-5, with D possibly being TRBD2 (5 bases). CDR3 length equals 15 residues. Germline CDR1 SGHDN, CDR2 FVKESK. Trimming took 1 base from V and 4 from J, leaving 13 bases between them. The CDR3 DNA is TGTGCCAGCAGCCAAGTCTGGACTCCCTTAGAGACCCAGTACTTC. It codes for CASSQVWTPLETQYF.

This clonotype was observed a single time. The chain uses TRBV10-3 and TRBJ2-5; TRBD1 agrees at 9 bases. This CDR3 spans 15 amino acids. J was trimmed by 4 bases and V by 3 bases; bases with no gene match: 6. CDR1 is ENHRY and CDR2 is SYGVKD in the germline V gene. CDR3 residues: CAISEITTGGETQYF. CDR3 in DNA: TGTGCCATCAGTGAAATAACGACAGGGGGAGAGACCCAGTACTTC.

The CDR3 protein is CASRDGQVQETQYF. CDR3 nucleotides: TGTGCCAGCAGAGACGGACAGGTTCAAGAGACCCAGTACTTC. The rearrangement uses TRBV6-2 or TRBV6-3 and TRBJ2-5, with TRBD1 matching over 7 bases. CDR1 is MNHEY and CDR2 is SVGEGT in the germline V gene. CDR3 size: 14 residues. J was trimmed by 2 bases and V by 6 bases; bases with no gene match: 6.

V gene TRBV3-1 combines with J gene TRBJ1-1; no definite D call. The V gene lost 1 base and the J gene lost 8 bases, with 11 bases spanning the gap. Germline CDR1 reads LGHDT; CDR2 reads YNNKEL (reference sequence). The length of the CDR3 is 13 residues. CDR3: CASSQAPIPEAFF. As DNA, the CDR3 is TGTGCCAGCAGCCAAGCTCCTATTCCCGAAGCTTTCTTT.

The chain recombines TRBV28 with TRBJ2-1; D gene uncertain. With 4 bases removed from V and 8 bases from J, the gap between germline ends came to 18 bases. CDR3 size: 15 residues. Germline CDR1 reads MDHEN; CDR2 reads SYDVKM. The CDR3 spells CASSSQASLVDEQFF. The CDR3 DNA sequence: TGTGCCAGCAGTTCGCAGGCTAGTTTAGTGGATGAGCAGTTCTTC.

The chain has TRBV24-1 and TRBJ2-3, with TRBD1 identical over 7 bases. The length of the CDR3 is 14 residues. CDR1 is KGHDR and CDR2 is SFDVKD in the germline V gene. V lost 8 bases to trimming and J lost 2 bases; unmatched junction nucleotides: 6. In nucleotides, the CDR3 is TGTGCCACCAATCCAGGACAGGACACAGATACGCAGTATTTT. Protein: CATNPGQDTDTQYF.

The chain carries TRBV19 and TRBJ2-7; 13 positions match TRBD2. This CDR3 contains 15 residues. Germline CDR1 is LNHDA and CDR2 is SQIVND (reference sequence). V lost 1 base, J lost 3 bases, and 0 bases stayed unmatched. The CDR3 coding sequence is TGTGCCAGTAGTATAGGACTAGCGGGAGGCTACGAGCAGTACTTC. Its translation: CASSIGLAGGYEQYF.

This sequence joins TRBV18 and TRBJ1-5; 10 nucleotides match TRBD1. The V gene's germline CDR1 is KGHSH and CDR2 LQKENI. V trimming: 5 bases; J trimming: 3 bases; junction bases outside the gene matches: 4. The CDR3 runs to 15 residues. CDR3 protein: CASSAGTGDNQPQHF. The DNA for the CDR3 is TGTGCCAGCTCAGCCGGGACAGGGGACAATCAGCCCCAGCATTTT.

This chain joins TRBV27 and TRBJ2-7; TRBD1 matches at 8 bases. The CDR3 is made up of 14 amino acids. The germline V gene encodes CDR1 MNHEY and CDR2 SMNVEV (reference sequence). Unmatched junction bases numbered 9, after V lost 5 bases and J lost 6 bases. The CDR3 reads CASSAGTGRSEQYF. Written as DNA, the CDR3 is TGTGCCAGCAGTGCTGGGACAGGTCGGAGCGAGCAGTACTTC.

CDR3 sequence reads: CASRGGETEAFF. In nucleotides, the CDR3 is TGTGCCAGCCGGGGTGGGGAGACTGAAGCTTTCTTT. The rearrangement links TRBV13 to TRBJ1-1; D call uncertain. V was pared by 8 bases and J by 5 bases, with 12 bases between. This CDR3 is 12 amino acids long. CDR1 and CDR2 from the germline V gene are PRHDT and FYEKMQ (reference sequence). The whole variable domain, filled in from reference TRBV13 and TRBJ1-1, reads AAGVIQSPRHLIKEKRETATLKCYPIPRHDTVYWYQQGPGQDPQFLISFYEKMQSDKGSIPDRFSAQQFSDYHSELNMSSLELGDSALYFCASRGGETEAFFGQGTRLTVV.